One and the same sample provided the 26 T cell receptor beta chains below, sequenced in a study of regulatory T cells in long-lasting Graves disease. Combining iRepertoire HTBI primers with Arm-PCR of CDR3 regions, the authors built TCR beta libraries. TCRdb analysed the multiplex PCR reads with MiXCR anew, one entry per CDR3 protein. This sample yields a few hundred thousand distinct CDR3 sequences, of which 22% are seen a single time; 13% belongs to the top ten. Time point given: persistent/refractory GD, antithyroid drugs over 5 years with positive TRAb. Making the TCR library involved RNA that had been extracted from PBMCs. The sequencing here drew on peripheral blood mononuclear cells (PBMCs), taken when the disease was refractory, from a patient treated with antithyroid drugs. The receptors originated from a female donor with Graves disease.

This clonotype was observed a few times. The chain recombines TRBV29-1 with TRBJ1-3; D remains unclear. CDR1 is SQVTM, CDR2 ANQGSEA, per germline. The CDR3 extends over 12 amino acids. Trimming took off 6 bases at V and 4 bases at J, with 10 bases between the two ends. In DNA, the CDR3 is TGCAGCGTCTCTCCTACGGGAAACACCATATATTTT. Protein sequence: CSVSPTGNTIYF.

A few counts support this clonotype. This chain uses TRBV7-2 with TRBJ1-1, with a tentative D call TRBD1 (5 bases). Germline CDR1 and CDR2: SGHTA and FQGNSA. The V gene lost 3 bases and the J gene lost 5 bases, with 19 bases spanning the gap. CDR3 length: 16 amino acids. CDR3 coding DNA: TGTGCCAGCAGCTTCACGACCTTGGGGGTGGGGACTGAAGCTTTCTTT. This gives the protein CASSFTTLGVGTEAFF.

On this clonotype: A junction boundary mismatches the germline segment, possibly from a read error. V is TRBV27 and J is TRBJ1-5; 8 nucleotides agree with TRBD1. This CDR3 has 15 amino acids. Germline V lookup: CDR1 MNHEY, CDR2 SMNVEV (reference sequence). Written as DNA, the CDR3 is TGTACCAGTTCTTTGACAGGGGAATTTGATCAGCCCCAGCATTTT. Residues: CTSSLTGEFDQPQHF.

This rearrangement joins TRBV6-2 or TRBV6-3 to TRBJ2-7; tentatively, D is TRBD1 (6 bases). V shed 1 base and J shed 3 bases, with 13 bases lying between them. This CDR3 spans 15 amino acids. CDR1 MNHEY and CDR2 SVGEGT come from the germline V gene. CDR3 sequence reads: CASSYYQTGVYEQYF. The CDR3 DNA sequence: TGTGCCAGCAGTTACTATCAGACAGGCGTCTACGAGCAGTACTTC.

This clonotype was found many times. This rearrangement joins TRBV25-1 to TRBJ1-2, with a weak D call TRBD1 (5 bases). Deletions cut 10 bases from V and 0 bases from J, with 21 bases between. Germline values: CDR1 MGHDK, CDR2 SYGVNS. The CDR3 contains 16 residues. CDR3 in DNA: TGTGCCACCAACTTGTCTCAGGGCCTAGCTAACTATGGCTACACCTTC. Its protein is CATNLSQGLANYGYTF.

This CDR3 reads CASSLVAGGTNGYTF. In DNA, the CDR3 is TGTGCCAGCAGCTTGGTGGCGGGGGGAACTAATGGCTACACCTTC. The rearrangement uses TRBV5-5 and TRBJ1-2, with D possibly matching TRBD1 (5 bases). Germline CDR1 reads SGHKS; CDR2 reads YYEKEE (reference sequence). The CDR3 is 15 residues long. The germline V and J ends were trimmed by 0 bases and 6 bases, with 15 bases remaining between them.

About this clonotype: An end of the junction differs from the germline gene, which may be a read error. The chain uses TRBV20-1 and TRBJ2-2; 9 nucleotides align to TRBD2. Germline V lookup: CDR1 DFQATT, CDR2 SNEGSKA (reference sequence). This CDR3 has 16 residues. The CDR3 loop reads CSARRASGANTGEPFF. The DNA for the CDR3 is TGCAGTGCTAGAAGGGCTAGCGGGGCGAACACCGGGGAGCCGTTTTTT.

The chain is built from TRBV28 and TRBJ2-2, with TRBD1 as a possible D gene (5 bases). CDR1 and CDR2 from the germline V gene are MDHEN and SYDVKM. The V gene lost 6 bases and the J gene lost 2 bases, with 10 bases spanning the gap. The CDR3 runs 14 residues. CDR3 residues: CASRYDSNTGELFF. The DNA for the CDR3 is TGTGCCAGCAGATATGACAGTAACACCGGGGAGCTGTTTTTT. The full variable domain, in which reference TRBV28 and TRBJ2-2 provide the parts outside the CDR3, is DVKVTQSSRYLVKRTGEKVFLECVQDMDHENMFWYRQDPGLGLRLIYFSYDVKMKEKGDIPEGYSVSREKKERFSLILESASTNQTSMYLCASRYDSNTGELFFGEGSRLTVL.

This clonotype was recorded only once. This chain links TRBV3-1 with TRBJ1-1; maybe TRBD1 (5 bases). Trimming removed 6 bases from V and 8 bases from J, with 19 bases in between. There are 14 residues in the CDR3. The V gene's germline CDR1 is LGHDT and CDR2 YNNKEL (reference sequence). The chain's CDR3 is CASRPRWDEIEAFF. In nucleotides, the CDR3 is TGTGCCAGCAGGCCCCGTTGGGACGAAATCGAAGCTTTCTTT. Together with reference TRBV3-1 and TRBJ1-1, the CDR3 gives the full variable domain: DTAVSQTPKYLVTQMGNDKSIKCEQNLGHDTMYWYKQDSKKFLKIMFSYNNKELIINETVPNRFSPKSPDKAHLNLHINSLELGDSAVYFCASRPRWDEIEAFFGQGTRLTVV.

This chain joins TRBV19 and TRBJ1-5; TRBD1 matches 8 bases. The CDR3 has 18 residues. Germline V gene sequence: CDR1 LNHDA, CDR2 SQIVND (reference sequence). Trimming at V came to 5 bases and at J to 4 bases, leaving 16 bases not matched to a gene. CDR3 nucleotide sequence: TGTGCCAGTAGTCCCTCCGCGGGGGCAGGGGGCTATAATCAGCCCCAGCATTTT. Its protein product is CASSPSAGAGGYNQPQHF.

This clonotype was seen many times. The chain has TRBV20-1 and TRBJ2-5, with TRBD2 matching 7 bases. The V gene end was trimmed by 6 bases and the J gene end by 3 bases; junction bases not matched to a gene: 7. Looked up from germline, CDR1 is DFQATT and CDR2 is SNEGSKA (reference sequence). The CDR3 has 13 residues. The CDR3, as DNA: TGCAGTGCCCCACTAGCGTGGGAAGAGACCCAGTACTTC. This translates into CSAPLAWEETQYF.

At least ten counts were recorded for this clonotype. CDR3 region: CASSFVAQPQHF. The CDR3 coding sequence is TGTGCCAGCAGTTTTGTAGCTCAGCCCCAGCATTTT. The chain carries TRBV12-3 or TRBV12-4 and TRBJ1-5; unclear D gene. V was trimmed by 3 bases and J by 6 bases, leaving 6 bases between them. The CDR3 runs to 12 residues.

This clonotype has just a few counts. The V and J genes are TRBV3-1 and TRBJ1-1; D is ambiguous. Germline lookup yields CDR1 LGHDT and CDR2 YNNKEL (reference sequence). V lost 3 bases and J 0 bases, leaving 8 bases between the germline ends. This CDR3 region has 14 residues. The CDR3: CASSQEGLNTEAFF. In DNA form, the CDR3 reads TGTGCCAGCAGCCAGGAAGGACTGAACACTGAAGCTTTCTTT.

This clonotype was seen at least ten times. This rearrangement joins TRBV7-2 to TRBJ2-5; D not resolved. The ends were cut back, 5 bases at V and 4 bases at J, with 11 bases in the middle. From germline, CDR1 is SGHTA and CDR2 FQGNSA. This CDR3 has 13 residues. The CDR3 loop reads CASSTVGLETQYF. In DNA, the CDR3 is TGTGCCAGCAGCACCGTGGGGTTAGAGACCCAGTACTTC.

The table lists this clonotype with many counts. The J gene is TRBJ2-5, the V gene TRBV12-3 or TRBV12-4; 9 bases are a match to TRBD1. V lost 7 bases and J lost 0; bases outside the gene matches: 3. The CDR3 extends over 14 amino acids. The CDR3 DNA reads as TGTGCCAGCACAAGGGACAGGGACCAAGAGACCCAGTACTTC. This sequence encodes CASTRDRDQETQYF.

This clonotype has at least ten counts. This chain joins TRBV30 and TRBJ2-5; D not certain. This CDR3 comprises 13 residues. Trimming removed 2 bases at V and 5 bases at J, with 12 bases between. Germline values: CDR1 GTSNPN, CDR2 SVGIG (reference sequence). The DNA of the CDR3 is TGTGCCTGGAGTCGGCCCCCGAGGGAGACCCAGTACTTC. It encodes CAWSRPPRETQYF.

This chain connects TRBV28 to TRBJ2-1; D not certain. The V and J ends lost 4 bases and 7 bases respectively, with 8 bases between them. This CDR3 has 12 residues. Germline CDR1 reads MDHEN; CDR2 reads SYDVKM. The CDR3 DNA sequence: TGTGCCAGCAGTTCGGGTCAGAATGAGCAGTTCTTC. Encoded protein: CASSSGQNEQFF.

The chain is built from TRBV30 and TRBJ1-1; D possibly corresponds to TRBD1 (6 bases). Germline CDR1 reads GTSNPN; CDR2 reads SVGIG (reference sequence). Trimming took 7 bases from V and 4 from J, leaving 22 bases between them. The CDR3 has 15 amino acids. The CDR3 sequence: CASRRRGADSTEAFF. The CDR3 DNA sequence: TGTGCCTCCCGGAGGCGGGGGGCGGATAGCACTGAAGCTTTCTTT. Based on the CDR3 plus reference TRBV30 and TRBJ1-1, the full variable domain is SQTIHQWPATLVQPVGSPLSLECTVEGTSNPNLYWYRQAAGRGLQLLFYSVGIGQISSEVPQNLSASRPQDRQFILSSKKLLLSDSGFYLCASRRRGADSTEAFFGQGTRLTVV.

This clonotype appeared many times. This chain joins TRBV7-2 and TRBJ2-4; D tentatively reads TRBD1 or TRBD2 (5 bases each). Germline V gives CDR1 SGHTA, CDR2 FQGNSA. This CDR3 spans 15 amino acids. V was pared by 5 bases and J by 6 bases, with 17 bases between. CDR3 nucleotides: TGTGCCAGCAGCCGTACGGGCAGGGAGCTAAACATTCAGTACTTC. The encoded protein is CASSRTGRELNIQYF.

This clonotype occurred a few times. The chain employs TRBV15 and TRBJ2-2, with 8 bases identical to TRBD1. CDR3 length: 17 residues. The germline V gene encodes CDR1 LNHNV and CDR2 YYDKDF (reference sequence). Trimming cost V 3 bases and J 4 bases; bases outside gene matches: 10. The CDR3 DNA reads as TGTGCCACCAGCAGCCAGGGTGGGACAGGCCTCACCGGGGAGCTGTTTTTT. Protein: CATSSQGGTGLTGELFF.

This clonotype turned up a few times. CDR3 protein: CASSQDTQAGVGETQYF. The DNA of the CDR3 is TGTGCCAGCAGCCAAGACACCCAAGCGGGAGTGGGAGAGACCCAGTACTTC. The J gene is TRBJ2-5, the V gene TRBV4-2; TRBD2 matches 8 bases. The CDR3 consists of 17 residues. CDR1 is LGHNA and CDR2 is YNFKEQ in the germline V gene. With V trimmed by 0 bases and J by 4 bases, 10 bases remained unmatched.

The chain uses TRBV6-5 and TRBJ2-2, with 12 positions matching TRBD1. V was clipped by 4 bases and J by 10 bases; unmatched bases: 13. The CDR3 extends over 17 amino acids. Germline CDR1 reads MNHEY; CDR2 reads SVGAGI. The DNA of the CDR3 is TGTGCCAGCAGTTCGACCTGGCCGGGACAGGGGGCGACGGAGCTGTTTTTT. Its protein product is CASSSTWPGQGATELFF.

This clonotype was found many times. This chain joins TRBV28 and TRBJ2-7; D gene uncertain. There are 12 residues in the CDR3. From germline, CDR1 is MDHEN and CDR2 SYDVKM. The germline V and J ends were trimmed by 6 bases and 6 bases, with 12 bases remaining between them. The CDR3 here is CASSRGQFEQYF. As DNA, the CDR3 is TGTGCCAGCAGCCGCGGCCAGTTCGAGCAGTACTTC.

As regards this clonotype: Being one base from a much bigger clone, this may be a read error. The chain is built from TRBV28 and TRBJ1-5, with D hard to call. The CDR3 spans 15 residues. Germline V CDR1 and CDR2: MDHEN, SYDVKM. The CDR3 nucleotides are TGTGCCGGCAGTCCCCTGCAGTATAGCAATCAGCCCCAGCATTTT. Residues: CAGSPLQYSNQPQHF.

This clonotype was detected many times. Here the CDR3 DNA reads TGTGCCAGCACCCCCCGGACAGGGGTGGGAAAGACCCAGTACTTC. This codes for CASTPRTGVGKTQYF. The chain recombines TRBV7-8 with TRBJ2-5, with 9 bases that match TRBD1. The germline gives CDR1 SGHVS, CDR2 FQNEAQ. Unmatched junction bases numbered 12, after V lost 7 bases and J lost 6 bases. This CDR3 spans 15 amino acids.

This clonotype was counted at least ten times. The chain couples TRBV28 to TRBJ1-6; maybe TRBD1 (6 bases). The CDR3 is made up of 17 amino acids. Germline lookup yields CDR1 MDHEN and CDR2 SYDVKM. The germline V and J ends were trimmed by 3 bases and 7 bases, with 19 bases remaining between them. The CDR3 sequence is CASSFAGRAGVNSPLHF. DNA for the CDR3: TGTGCCAGCAGTTTTGCGGGCCGGGCAGGGGTCAATTCACCCCTCCACTTT.